This T cell receptor (beta chain) appears in the sequencing data of a study of blood T cell repertoires in COVID-19. Study context: Samples taken during acute and convalescent COVID-19 were collected in the United States, Italy and Spain. PBMCs, B-cell-depleted T cells, or T cells were the source of the cDNA or gDNA that made up the material.

CDR1 and CDR2 from the germline V gene are GTSNPN and SVGIG (reference sequence). This CDR3 is 14 amino acids long. V was clipped by 0 bases and J by 4 bases; unmatched bases: 3. In the study's own analysis: Using reference gene primer amplification, nucleated cell counts were estimated. Generated by immunoSEQ multiplex PCR, the TCRdb table keeps only in-frame clones and is missing some. V and J calls plus clone size are reproduced from that table; the DNA served to infer D and trimming. This repertoire shows about 110,000 clones, about 72% found once; its top ten account for around 7.3%. The chain is built from TRBV30 and TRBJ2-7; 10 nucleotides match TRBD1. Material for sequencing was peripheral blood. This receptor was taken from an older woman with acute or convalescent COVID-19. The CDR3 loop is CAWSVGTGAYEQYF. For the CDR3, the DNA is TGTGCCTGGAGTGTCGGGACAGGGGCTTACGAGCAGTACTTC.